The source of this T cell receptor beta chain is a study of blood T cell repertoires in COVID-19. The overall study: Some COVID-19 samples were acute and others convalescent; all came from the United States, Italy and Spain. T cells, B-cell-depleted T cells, or PBMCs supplied cDNA or gDNA.

The CDR3 sequence is 17 residues long. J lost 2 bases, V lost 2 bases, and 5 bases had no gene match. Germline CDR1 is SGHTA and CDR2 is FQGNSA. TCRdb's table, derived via immunoSEQ multiplex PCR, lists solely in-frame clones and lacks some. Among about 48,000 clones, around 86% were seen once, and the ten largest hold 2.6%. While infection was still active, Seattle patients were enrolled and then followed longitudinally. Sequencing was done on a sample of peripheral blood. The receptor comes from a woman of 80 years or more with COVID-19, enrolled during active disease. The chain employs TRBV7-2 and TRBJ2-2; 10 positions agree with TRBD2. The CDR3 DNA reads TGTGCCAGCAGCTTAACTAGCGGGGCGATTAACACCGGGGAGCTGTTTTTT. Its protein is CASSLTSGAINTGELFF.